The 7 T cell receptor beta chains below all came from one sample that was sequenced in a study of blood T cell repertoires in COVID-19. Sequencing used immunoSEQ multiplex PCR; TCRdb keeps in-frame clones, though not all of them. The sample contains approximately 190,000 clones, about 80% of which appear only once. The specimen was peripheral blood. Receptor source: a man aged 55-75 years with acute or convalescent COVID-19.

The chain joins TRBV9 to TRBJ2-3, with D possibly being TRBD2 (6 bases). The CDR3 length is 13 residues. V dropped 0 bases and J dropped 8 bases, with 10 bases sitting between them. Germline CDR1 and CDR2: SGDLS and YYNGEE. CDR3 sequence (DNA): TGTGCCAGCAGCGTAGGAGGACTAACTACGCAGTATTTT. Translating it yields CASSVGGLTTQYF.

The V gene is TRBV4-1, the J gene TRBJ1-2; D call uncertain. In germline, CDR1 is MGHRA, CDR2 YSYEKL. This CDR3 is built from 13 residues. The germline V and J ends were trimmed by 5 bases and 5 bases, with 12 bases remaining between them. The CDR3 protein is CASSFDPGYGYTF. Written as DNA, the CDR3 is TGCGCCAGCAGCTTTGACCCGGGGTATGGCTACACCTTC.

This sequence joins TRBV3-1 (or the pseudogene TRBV3-2) and TRBJ1-2; D ambiguous. CDR1 LGHDT and CDR2 YNNKEL come from the germline V gene (reference sequence). The CDR3 spans 14 residues. Deletions cut 2 bases from V and 2 bases from J, with 9 bases between. The CDR3 region is CASSQPDKNYGYTF. The DNA for the CDR3 is TGTGCCAGCAGCCAACCCGACAAGAACTATGGCTACACCTTC.

The chain employs TRBV6-2 or TRBV6-3 and TRBJ2-3, with a tentative D call TRBD1 (6 bases). The CDR3 spans 16 residues. CDR1 is MNHEY and CDR2 is SVGEGT in the germline V gene. V lost 1 base and J 2 bases, leaving 13 bases between the germline ends. The CDR3 is CASSYFGTGITDTQYF. For the CDR3, the DNA is TGTGCCAGCAGTTACTTTGGCACAGGGATCACAGATACGCAGTATTTT.

The rearrangement uses TRBV5-1 and TRBJ1-1, with TRBD1 as a possible D gene (5 bases). V was trimmed by 1 base and J by 5 bases, leaving 15 bases between them. Germline lookup yields CDR1 SGHRS and CDR2 YFSETQ. This CDR3 comprises 15 residues. The CDR3 region is CASSLTTPGETEAFF. DNA of the CDR3: TGCGCCAGCAGCTTGACCACACCGGGGGAGACTGAAGCTTTCTTT.

The chain joins TRBV19 to TRBJ2-7; TRBD2 matches 9 bases. The CDR3 has 13 amino acids. The J segment lost 2 bases and the V segment lost 10 bases, leaving 6 bases of the junction unmatched. Germline loops: CDR1 LNHDA, CDR2 SQIVND (reference sequence). CDR3 coding DNA: TGTGCCACCTCTCCTAGCGGGACCTACGAGCAGTACTTC. Its protein is CATSPSGTYEQYF.

The chain joins TRBV6-5 to TRBJ2-1; TRBD2 agrees at 8 bases. The J segment lost 4 bases and the V segment lost 0 bases, leaving 2 bases of the junction unmatched. This CDR3 has 15 amino acids. Germline CDR1 is MNHEY and CDR2 is SVGAGI. The CDR3 DNA reads as TGTGCCAGCAGTTACTCGGCGGGAGGATACAATGAGCAGTTCTTC. Amino acid sequence: CASSYSAGGYNEQFF.